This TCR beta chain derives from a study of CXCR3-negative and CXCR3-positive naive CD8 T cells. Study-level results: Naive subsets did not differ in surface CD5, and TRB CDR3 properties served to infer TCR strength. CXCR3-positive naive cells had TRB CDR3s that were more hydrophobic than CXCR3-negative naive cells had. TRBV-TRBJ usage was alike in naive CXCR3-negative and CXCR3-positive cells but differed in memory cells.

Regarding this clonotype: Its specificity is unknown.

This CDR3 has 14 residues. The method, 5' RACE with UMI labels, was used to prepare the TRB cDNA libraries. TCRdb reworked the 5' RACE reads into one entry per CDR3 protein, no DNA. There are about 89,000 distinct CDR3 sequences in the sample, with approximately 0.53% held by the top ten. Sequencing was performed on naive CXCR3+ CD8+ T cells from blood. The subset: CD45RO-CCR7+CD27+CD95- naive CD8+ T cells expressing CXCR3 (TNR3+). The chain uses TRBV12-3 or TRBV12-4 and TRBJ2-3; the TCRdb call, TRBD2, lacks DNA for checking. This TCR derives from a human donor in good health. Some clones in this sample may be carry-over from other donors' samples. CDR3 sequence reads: CASSFLREGDTQYF.